This T cell receptor beta chain was identified during a study of blood T cell repertoires in COVID-19. Clones were read by immunoSEQ multiplex PCR, and TCRdb kept only the in-frame ones, dropping some. Of 200,000 to 300,000 clones in the sample, about nine tenths are singletons; the top ten hold approximately 3.7%. The sequence derives from a man in his sixties who had recovered from COVID-19. Specimen: peripheral blood.

CDR3 in DNA: TGTGCCACCAGTGATCGGGACAGACACTATGGCTACACCTTC. Encoded protein: CATSDRDRHYGYTF. The rearrangement links TRBV24-1 to TRBJ1-2; 7 bases line up with TRBD1. The CDR3 loop spans 14 amino acids. Looked up from germline, CDR1 is KGHDR and CDR2 is SFDVKD. The junction had 3 bases not matched to a gene; V was cut back by 3 bases and J by 3 bases.